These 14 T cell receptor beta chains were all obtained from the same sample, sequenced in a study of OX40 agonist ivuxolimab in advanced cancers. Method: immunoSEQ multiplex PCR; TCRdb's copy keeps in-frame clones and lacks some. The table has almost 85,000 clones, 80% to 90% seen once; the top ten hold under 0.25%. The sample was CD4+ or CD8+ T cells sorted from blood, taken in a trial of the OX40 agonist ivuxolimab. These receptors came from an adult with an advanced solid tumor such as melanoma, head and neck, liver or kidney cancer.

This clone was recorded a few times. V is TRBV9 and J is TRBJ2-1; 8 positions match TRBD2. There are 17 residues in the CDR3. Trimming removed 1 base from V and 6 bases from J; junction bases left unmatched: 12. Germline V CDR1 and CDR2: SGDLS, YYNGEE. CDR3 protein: CASSVTLGQRELNEQFF. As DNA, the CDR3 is TGTGCCAGCAGCGTAACCCTGGGCCAGCGGGAGCTCAATGAGCAGTTCTTC.

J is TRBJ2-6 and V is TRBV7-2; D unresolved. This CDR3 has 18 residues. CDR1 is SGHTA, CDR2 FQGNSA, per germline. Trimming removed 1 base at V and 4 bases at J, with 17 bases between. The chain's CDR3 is CASSLVGFGRAGANVLTF. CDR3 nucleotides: TGTGCCAGCAGCTTAGTCGGGTTTGGCCGGGCAGGGGCCAACGTCCTGACTTTC.

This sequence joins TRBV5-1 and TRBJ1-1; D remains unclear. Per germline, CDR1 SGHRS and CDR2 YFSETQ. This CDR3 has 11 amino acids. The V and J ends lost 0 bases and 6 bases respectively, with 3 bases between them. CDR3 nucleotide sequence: TGCGCCAGCAGCTTGGGTTCTGAAGCTTTCTTT. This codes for CASSLGSEAFF.

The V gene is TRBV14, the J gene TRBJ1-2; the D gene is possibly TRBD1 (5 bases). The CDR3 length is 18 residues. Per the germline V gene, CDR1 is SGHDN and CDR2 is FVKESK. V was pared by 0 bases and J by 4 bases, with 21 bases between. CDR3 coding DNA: TGTGCCAGCAGCCAAGACCTCCCAGGGACGGGAGTCACCTATGGCTACACCTTC. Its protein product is CASSQDLPGTGVTYGYTF. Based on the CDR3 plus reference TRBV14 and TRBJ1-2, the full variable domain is EAGVTQFPSHSVIEKGQTVTLRCDPISGHDNLYWYRRVMGKEIKFLLHFVKESKQDESGMPNNRFLAERTGGTYSTLKVQPAELEDSGVYFCASSQDLPGTGVTYGYTFGSGTRLTVV.

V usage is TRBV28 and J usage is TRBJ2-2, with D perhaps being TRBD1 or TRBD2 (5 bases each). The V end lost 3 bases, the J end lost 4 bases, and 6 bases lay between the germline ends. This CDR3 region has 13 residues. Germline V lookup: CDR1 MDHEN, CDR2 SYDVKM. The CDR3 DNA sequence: TGTGCCAGCAGTTTTGGGGGCACCGGGGAGCTGTTTTTT. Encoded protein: CASSFGGTGELFF. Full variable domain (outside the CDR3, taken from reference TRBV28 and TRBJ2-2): DVKVTQSSRYLVKRTGEKVFLECVQDMDHENMFWYRQDPGLGLRLIYFSYDVKMKEKGDIPEGYSVSREKKERFSLILESASTNQTSMYLCASSFGGTGELFFGEGSRLTVL.

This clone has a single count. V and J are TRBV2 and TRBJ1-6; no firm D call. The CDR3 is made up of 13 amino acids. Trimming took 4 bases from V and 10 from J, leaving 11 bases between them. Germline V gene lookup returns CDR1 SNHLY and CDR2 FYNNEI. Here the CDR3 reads CASSVASRSPLHF. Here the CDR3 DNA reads TGTGCCAGCAGTGTCGCCTCCAGGTCACCCCTCCACTTT.

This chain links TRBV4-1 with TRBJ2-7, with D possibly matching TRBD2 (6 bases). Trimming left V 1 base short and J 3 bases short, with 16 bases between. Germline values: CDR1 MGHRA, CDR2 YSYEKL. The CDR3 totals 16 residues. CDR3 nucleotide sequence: TGCGCCAGCAGCCAAGGCGTTGGGCGGGGAAACTACGAGCAGTACGTC. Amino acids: CASSQGVGRGNYEQYV.

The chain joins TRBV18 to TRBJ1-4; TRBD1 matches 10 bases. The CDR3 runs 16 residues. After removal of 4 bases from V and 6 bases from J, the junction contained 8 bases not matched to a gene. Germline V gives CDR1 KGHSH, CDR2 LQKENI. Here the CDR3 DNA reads TGTGCCAGCTCACGCTCGACAGGGGGCGGTTATGAAAAACTGTTTTTT. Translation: CASSRSTGGGYEKLFF.

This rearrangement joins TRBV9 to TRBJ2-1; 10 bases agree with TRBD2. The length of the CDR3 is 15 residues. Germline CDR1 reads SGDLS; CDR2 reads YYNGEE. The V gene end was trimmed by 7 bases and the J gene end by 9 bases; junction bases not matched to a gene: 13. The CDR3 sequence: CASSVGLAVWAEQFF. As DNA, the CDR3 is TGTGCCAGCTCCGTCGGACTAGCGGTTTGGGCTGAGCAGTTCTTC.

The chain's CDR3 is CASSFLGGGLDEQFF. As DNA, the CDR3 is TGTGCCAGCAGCTTTCTGGGAGGGGGCCTCGATGAGCAGTTCTTC. V gene TRBV5-6 combines with J gene TRBJ2-1; D tentatively reads TRBD1 or TRBD2 (7 bases each). This CDR3 comprises 15 residues. Germline V gene lookup returns CDR1 SGHDT and CDR2 YYEEEE. Deletions cut 2 bases from V and 8 bases from J, with 17 bases between.

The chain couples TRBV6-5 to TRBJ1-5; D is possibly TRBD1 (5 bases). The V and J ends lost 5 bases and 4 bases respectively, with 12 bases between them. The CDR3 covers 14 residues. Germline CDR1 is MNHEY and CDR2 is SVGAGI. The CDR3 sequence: CASSTGTKNQPQHF. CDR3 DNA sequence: TGTGCCAGCAGTACCGGGACGAAGAATCAGCCCCAGCATTTT.

CDR3 coding DNA: TGCGCCAGCAGCTTAGGCGCGGCTAATGAAAAACTGTTTTTT. It encodes CASSLGAANEKLFF. The J gene is TRBJ1-4, the V gene TRBV5-1; D remains ambiguous. The CDR3 is made up of 14 amino acids. CDR1 SGHRS and CDR2 YFSETQ come from the germline V gene. V was pared by 2 bases and J by 3 bases, with 8 bases between.

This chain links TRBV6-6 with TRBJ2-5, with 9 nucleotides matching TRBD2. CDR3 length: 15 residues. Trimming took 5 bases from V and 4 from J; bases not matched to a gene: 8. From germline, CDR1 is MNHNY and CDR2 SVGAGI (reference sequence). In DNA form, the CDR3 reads TGTGCCAGCAGTCCAAGCGGGAGGTTGGGAGAGACCCAGTACTTC. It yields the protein CASSPSGRLGETQYF.

CDR3 coding DNA: TGCAGTGCTCCTTACACAGATACGCAGTATTTT. It is translated as CSAPYTDTQYF. V gene TRBV20-1 combines with J gene TRBJ2-3; D is undetermined. Trimming took 5 bases from V and 2 from J, leaving 5 bases between them. The CDR3 contains 11 residues. Germline lookup yields CDR1 DFQATT and CDR2 SNEGSKA (reference sequence).